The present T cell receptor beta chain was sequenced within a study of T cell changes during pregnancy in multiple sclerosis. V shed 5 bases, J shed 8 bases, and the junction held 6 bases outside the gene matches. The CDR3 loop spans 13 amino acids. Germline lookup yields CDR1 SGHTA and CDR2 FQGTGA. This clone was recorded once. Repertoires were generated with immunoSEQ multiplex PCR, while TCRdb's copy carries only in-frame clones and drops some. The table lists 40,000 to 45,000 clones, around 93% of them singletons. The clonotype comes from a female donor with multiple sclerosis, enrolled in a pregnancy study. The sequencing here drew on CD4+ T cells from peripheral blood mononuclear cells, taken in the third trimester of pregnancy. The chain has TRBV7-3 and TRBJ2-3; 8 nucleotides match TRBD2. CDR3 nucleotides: TGTGCCAGCAGCAAATCAGCGGGAGCTACGCAGTATTTT. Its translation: CASSKSAGATQYF.